This T cell receptor (beta chain) came from a study of blood T cell repertoires in COVID-19. About the study: Spain, Italy and the United States supplied samples that represented acute and convalescent COVID-19. Sources were T cells, B-cell-depleted T cells, or PBMCs; the material itself was cDNA or gDNA.

This clone was seen a handful of times. Germline CDR1 is SGHVS and CDR2 is FQNEAQ. V shed 7 bases and J 4 bases; nucleotides not matched to a gene: 15. CDR3 size: 17 residues. As handled by the study authors: Using reference gene primer amplification, nucleated cell counts were estimated. TCRdb's copy holds only in-frame clones and misses some; the assay was immunoSEQ multiplex PCR. The D gene and trimming were derived from the DNA, and the V and J assignments and clone size from that table. In the table there are around 260,000 clones, about 87% of which are singletons. The receptor was derived from a woman aged 60 to 75 with COVID-19, enrolled during active disease. The chain combines TRBV7-8 with TRBJ2-3; TRBD2 matches 9 bases. Sequencing was performed on peripheral blood. The CDR3 region has the DNA TGTGCCAGCACCGAGATGGGCGGGAGGGCCCTCGCAGATACGCAGTATTTT. It specifies CASTEMGGRALADTQYF.